This TCR beta chain appears in the sequencing data of a study of OX40 agonist ivuxolimab in advanced cancers. For the study at large: Patients received ivuxolimab, an intravenous treatment, every 2 weeks at 0.01 to 10 mg/kg. Prior therapy, whether anti-PD-1, anti-PD-L1 or anti-CTLA-4, was allowed, and 35% to 40% had some. Hepatocellular carcinoma, melanoma, renal cell or head and neck cancer occurred in dose-escalation patients.

The cohort excluded patients with autoimmune disease history or systemic immunosuppression. Data came from immunoSEQ multiplex PCR; TCRdb stores just in-frame clones and leaves some out. The repertoire holds roughly 40,000 clones, with around 92% as singletons. This CDR3 has 13 amino acids. The ends were cut back, 8 bases at V and 0 bases at J, with 11 bases in the middle. The germline V gene encodes CDR1 MNHEY and CDR2 SVGAGI. This rearrangement joins TRBV6-5 to TRBJ2-7; D could derive from TRBD1 or TRBD2 (5 bases each). The material was CD4+ or CD8+ T cells sorted from blood, obtained in a trial of the OX40 agonist ivuxolimab. The source is an adult with an advanced solid tumor such as melanoma, head and neck, liver or kidney cancer. The CDR3 reads CASGAGSSYEQYF. The CDR3, as DNA: TGTGCCAGCGGGGCAGGGAGCTCCTACGAGCAGTACTTC.